The 20 T cell receptor beta chains below all came from one sample that was sequenced in a study of blood T cell repertoires in COVID-19. The protocol was immunoSEQ multiplex PCR, while the TCRdb copy is restricted to in-frame clones and leaves out a portion. The sample consists of around 200,000 clones, 86% of them appearing once. Input material: PBMCs or T cells enriched from blood (not recorded which). These receptors were taken from a woman aged 25 to 39 who had been exposed to COVID-19.

This chain joins TRBV11-2 and TRBJ2-1, with 7 bases identical to TRBD2. With 2 bases clipped from V and 4 bases from J, the junction kept 11 bases outside the gene matches. The CDR3 loop spans 17 amino acids. Germline CDR1 SGHAT, CDR2 FQNNGV. CDR3 nucleotide sequence: TGTGCCAGCAGCTTATTAGGGGCTGCGCGGGGGTACAATGAGCAGTTCTTC. It encodes CASSLLGAARGYNEQFF.

The V call is TRBV12-3 or TRBV12-4, the J call TRBJ1-2; 9 bases map to TRBD1. This CDR3 comprises 12 residues. V gave up 6 bases and J gave up 6 bases; unmatched junction bases: 2. The CDR3 reads CASSRTGDGYTF. CDR3 nucleotides: TGTGCCAGCAGCCGGACAGGGGATGGCTACACCTTC.

This chain connects TRBV18 to TRBJ1-4; 7 bases agree with TRBD1. J was trimmed by 8 bases and V by 1 base; bases with no gene match: 7. This CDR3 has 15 residues. Germline CDR1 KGHSH, CDR2 LQKENI. CDR3 nucleotides: TGTGCCAGCTCACCACAGGGGGCTCCGGGGGAAAAACTGTTTTTT. This gives the protein CASSPQGAPGEKLFF. Full variable domain (outside the CDR3, taken from reference TRBV18 and TRBJ1-4): NAGVMQNPRHLVRRRGQEARLRCSPMKGHSHVYWYRQLPEEGLKFMVYLQKENIIDESGMPKERFSAEFPKEGPSILRIQQVVRGDSAAYFCASSPQGAPGEKLFFGSGTQLSVL.

The gene calls are TRBV6-5 and TRBJ1-1; D perhaps matches TRBD1 (6 bases). From germline, CDR1 is MNHEY and CDR2 SVGAGI. Deletions cut 2 bases from V and 2 bases from J, with 9 bases between. There are 14 residues in the CDR3. CDR3 nucleotides: TGTGCCAGCAGTTACAGGGGGGGCAACACTGAAGCTTTCTTT. Amino acids: CASSYRGGNTEAFF.

This clone has only a few counts. The genes are TRBV3-1 (or the pseudogene TRBV3-2) and TRBJ2-7; D uncertain. Deletions cut 3 bases from V and 4 bases from J, with 7 bases between. CDR1 and CDR2 (germline): LGHDT, YNNKEL (reference sequence). CDR3 length equals 12 residues. The CDR3 loop reads CASSQRSYEQYF. The CDR3 DNA follows: TGTGCCAGCAGCCAGCGTAGTTACGAGCAGTACTTC.

The chain employs TRBV7-9 and TRBJ1-2, with 7 nucleotides matching TRBD1. This CDR3 has 14 residues. Germline V gene sequence: CDR1 SEHNR, CDR2 FQNEAQ (reference sequence). The ends lost 5 bases at V and 4 bases at J; junction bases unmatched: 7. CDR3 in DNA: TGTGCCAGCAGCCTACTCGGGACAGCCTATGGCTACACCTTC. Encoded protein: CASSLLGTAYGYTF.

The gene calls are TRBV7-8 and TRBJ1-5; D gene uncertain. The CDR3 length is 15 residues. The germline gives CDR1 SGHVS, CDR2 FQNEAQ. The V and J ends lost 4 bases and 3 bases respectively, with 13 bases between them. The CDR3 DNA reads as TGTGCCAGCAGCTCGGACGGGGTTTCCAATCAGCCCCAGCATTTT. Translated, it gives CASSSDGVSNQPQHF.

This clone was recorded a few times. The J gene is TRBJ1-1, the V gene TRBV27; TRBD1 might be the D (6 bases). This CDR3 is built from 15 residues. Trimming took 8 bases from V and 1 from J, leaving 17 bases between them. The germline V gene has CDR1 MNHEY and CDR2 SMNVEV (reference sequence). As DNA, the CDR3 is TGTGCCAGCGGCGCGGACAGACATCAGAACACTGAAGCTTTCTTT. Translated: CASGADRHQNTEAFF.

V gene TRBV3-1 (or the pseudogene TRBV3-2) combines with J gene TRBJ2-7, with 11 bases that match TRBD2. Losses at the gene ends were 3 bases for V and 6 bases for J; bases not matched to a gene: 7. Per the germline V gene, CDR1 is LGHDT and CDR2 is YNNKEL (reference sequence). CDR3 length: 15 amino acids. DNA of the CDR3: TGTGCCAGCAGCCAGAGACTAGCGGGGACGGGCGAGCAGTACTTC. This translates into CASSQRLAGTGEQYF.

This chain joins TRBV5-1 and TRBJ2-1; 10 bases agree with TRBD2. The CDR3 extends over 16 amino acids. CDR1 is SGHRS and CDR2 is YFSETQ in the germline V gene. Unmatched junction bases numbered 8, after V lost 4 bases and J lost 4 bases. In DNA, the CDR3 is TGCGCCAGCAGCGCAACTACTAGCGGGGATTACAATGAGCAGTTCTTC. This codes for CASSATTSGDYNEQFF.

V gene TRBV3-1 (or the pseudogene TRBV3-2) combines with J gene TRBJ2-1, with TRBD2 matching 11 bases. The germline V gene has CDR1 LGHDT and CDR2 YNNKEL (reference sequence). V lost 5 bases, J lost 6 bases, and 6 bases stayed unmatched. The CDR3 spans 15 residues. The CDR3 region has the DNA TGTGCCAGCAGCTTAGCGGGGGGGCTTTTCAATGAGCAGTTCTTC. This sequence encodes CASSLAGGLFNEQFF.

V usage is TRBV6-5 and J usage is TRBJ1-2, with TRBD1 matching over 9 bases. CDR3 size: 15 residues. The V segment lost 6 bases and the J segment 5 bases; nucleotides outside the gene matches: 10. In germline, CDR1 is MNHEY, CDR2 SVGAGI. The CDR3 DNA reads TGTGCCAGCAGGGGACAGCAGGGACAGGGATATGGCTACACCTTC. This translates into CASRGQQGQGYGYTF.

This clone occurred once. V gene TRBV9 combines with J gene TRBJ1-6; D might be TRBD1 (6 bases). The CDR3 contains 15 residues. From germline, CDR1 is SGDLS and CDR2 YYNGEE. V was shortened by 9 bases and J by 8 bases, with 21 bases between the two germline ends. The CDR3 DNA is TGTGCCATCAATTGTAAAGACAGGCAAGATTCACCCCTCCACTTT. Translated, it gives CAINCKDRQDSPLHF.

This sequence joins TRBV25-1 and TRBJ1-4; the D is unclear. The CDR3 loop spans 12 amino acids. The germline V and J ends were trimmed by 5 bases and 3 bases, with 4 bases remaining between them. Germline CDR1 MGHDK, CDR2 SYGVNS. The CDR3 loop reads CASSLSNEKLFF. The CDR3 DNA follows: TGTGCCAGCAGTCTATCTAATGAAAAACTGTTTTTT.

This chain links TRBV10-1 with TRBJ1-6, with D perhaps matching TRBD1 (5 bases). From germline, CDR1 is WNHNN and CDR2 SYGVQD (reference sequence). V gave up 6 bases and J gave up 5 bases, with 20 bases separating them. This CDR3 is 17 amino acids long. CDR3 coding DNA: TGCGCCAGCAGCGTCACCCAGGGTCCTCGAAATAATTCACCCCTCCACTTT. Protein product: CASSVTQGPRNNSPLHF.

This clone appeared once. This chain joins TRBV10-1 and TRBJ2-3; TRBD1 matches 7 bases. The CDR3 spans 14 residues. V lost 6 bases to trimming and J lost 0 bases; unmatched junction nucleotides: 3. Germline CDR1 and CDR2: WNHNN and SYGVQD (reference sequence). The CDR3 protein is CASSRDSSTDTQYF. CDR3 nucleotides: TGCGCCAGCAGCCGGGACAGTAGCACAGATACGCAGTATTTT.

The rearrangement links TRBV10-1 to TRBJ1-5; a weak D match, TRBD1 (6 bases). The V and J ends lost 8 bases and 8 bases respectively, with 13 bases between them. The CDR3 is made up of 12 amino acids. Germline CDR1 reads WNHNN; CDR2 reads SYGVQD (reference sequence). CDR3 DNA sequence: TGCGCCAGCCCGAACAGGGCTGAGCCCCAGCATTTT. Translation gives CASPNRAEPQHF.

V usage is TRBV21-1 and J usage is TRBJ1-3; the table's D call, TRBD1, has no DNA check behind it. TRBV21-1 is shown as a pseudogene. The CDR3 spans 15 residues. For the CDR3, the DNA is TGTGCCAGCAGCAACAGGGGGCGTTCTGGAAACACCATATATTTT. Translated, it gives CASSNRGRSGNTIYF.

J is TRBJ1-2 and V is TRBV5-1; D possibly corresponds to TRBD1 (5 bases). Germline values: CDR1 SGHRS, CDR2 YFSETQ. This CDR3 region has 12 residues. V lost 4 bases and J 4 bases, leaving 8 bases between the germline ends. The CDR3 spells CASSATVYGYTF. The CDR3 nucleotides read TGCGCCAGCAGCGCGACAGTCTATGGCTACACCTTC.

The V and J genes are TRBV19 and TRBJ1-1; D may be TRBD1 (6 bases). Looked up from germline, CDR1 is LNHDA and CDR2 is SQIVND (reference sequence). The length of the CDR3 is 15 residues. V lost 4 bases and J lost 1, with 13 bases in between. The CDR3 here is CASSRNRDPNTEAFF. The CDR3 DNA sequence: TGTGCCAGTAGTAGGAACAGGGACCCGAACACTGAAGCTTTCTTT. Combining the CDR3 with reference TRBV19 and TRBJ1-1 gives the whole variable domain DGGITQSPKYLFRKEGQNVTLSCEQNLNHDAMYWYRQDPGQGLRLIYYSQIVNDFQKGDIAEGYSVSREKKESFPLTVTSAQKNPTAFYLCASSRNRDPNTEAFFGQGTRLTVV.